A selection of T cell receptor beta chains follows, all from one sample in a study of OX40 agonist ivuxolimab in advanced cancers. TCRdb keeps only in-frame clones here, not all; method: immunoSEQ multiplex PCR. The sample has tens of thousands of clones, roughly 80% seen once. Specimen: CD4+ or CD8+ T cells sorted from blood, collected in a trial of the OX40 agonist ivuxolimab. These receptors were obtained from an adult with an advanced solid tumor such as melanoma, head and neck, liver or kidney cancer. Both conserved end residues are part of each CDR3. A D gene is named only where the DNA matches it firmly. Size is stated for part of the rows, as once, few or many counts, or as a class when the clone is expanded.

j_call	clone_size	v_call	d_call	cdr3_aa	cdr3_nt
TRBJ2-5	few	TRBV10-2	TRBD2	CASTLAGAQETQYF	TGCGCCAGCACTCTAGCGGGCGCCCAAGAGACCCAGTACTTC
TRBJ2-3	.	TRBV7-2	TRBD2	CASSLERGTSGRRQYF	TGTGCCAGCAGCTTAGAACGCGGGACTAGCGGGAGAAGGCAGTATTTT
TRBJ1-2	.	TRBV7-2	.	CASSLDRGVGYTF	TGTGCCAGCAGCTTAGACCGGGGAGTTGGCTACACCTTC
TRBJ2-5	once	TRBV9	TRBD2	CASSPLSAAGGFETQYF	TGTGCCAGCAGCCCCCTCTCCGCTGCGGGAGGTTTTGAGACCCAGTACTTC
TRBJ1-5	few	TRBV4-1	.	CASSHYSNQPQHF	TGCGCCAGCAGCCACTATAGCAATCAGCCCCAGCATTTT
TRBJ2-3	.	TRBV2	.	CASKQGYPTDTQYF	TGTGCCAGCAAGCAGGGGTACCCCACAGATACGCAGTATTTT
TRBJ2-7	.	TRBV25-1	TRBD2	CASSEYSGGADEQYF	TGTGCCAGCAGTGAATATTCCGGGGGGGCCGACGAGCAGTACTTC
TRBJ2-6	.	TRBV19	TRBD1	CASRSGTGDPGANVLTF	TGTGCCAGTAGATCCGGGACAGGGGACCCCGGGGCCAACGTCCTGACTTTC
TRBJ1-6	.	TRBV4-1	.	CASSKRTGMNNSPLHF	TGCGCCAGCAGCAAACGAACAGGGATGAACAATTCACCCCTCCACTTT
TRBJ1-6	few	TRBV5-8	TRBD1	CASSLPPPGQGFNSPLHF	TGTGCCAGCAGCTTGCCCCCCCCGGGACAGGGGTTTAATTCACCCCTCCACTTT
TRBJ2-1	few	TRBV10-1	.	CASSEEAAGNEQFF	TGCGCCAGCAGTGAAGAAGCGGCCGGGAATGAGCAGTTCTTC
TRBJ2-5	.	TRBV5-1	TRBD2	CASSLNGGGQETQYF	TGCGCCAGCAGCTTGAATGGGGGGGGCCAAGAGACCCAGTACTTC
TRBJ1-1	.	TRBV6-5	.	CASSYLGTEAFF	TGTGCCAGCAGTTACCTAGGCACTGAAGCTTTCTTT
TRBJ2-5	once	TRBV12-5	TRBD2	CASGRSIGRGQETQYF	TGTGCTAGTGGCCGTTCGATCGGGAGGGGGCAAGAGACCCAGTACTTC
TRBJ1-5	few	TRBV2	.	CASTPGLNQPQHF	TGTGCCAGCACTCCGGGATTAAATCAGCCCCAGCATTTT
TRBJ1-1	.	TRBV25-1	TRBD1	CASSELTGRENTEAFF	TGTGCCAGCAGTGAACTGACAGGGCGAGAGAACACTGAAGCTTTCTTT
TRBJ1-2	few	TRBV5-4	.	CASSLQFDSYGYTF	TGTGCCAGCAGCTTACAGTTTGACTCCTATGGCTACACCTTC
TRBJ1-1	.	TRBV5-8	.	CASSLGQQASVNTEAFF	TGTGCCAGCAGCTTGGGGCAGCAGGCCAGTGTGAACACTGAAGCTTTCTTT
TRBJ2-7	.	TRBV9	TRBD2	CASSFGTKTYEQYF	TGTGCCAGCAGCTTCGGGACTAAAACCTACGAGCAGTACTTC
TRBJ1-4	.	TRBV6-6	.	CASGSSATNEKLFF	TGTGCCAGCGGGAGCTCAGCAACTAATGAAAAACTGTTTTTT
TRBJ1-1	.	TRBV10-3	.	CAAGRTATLNTEAFF	TGTGCCGCCGGGCGGACTGCGACCCTAAACACTGAAGCTTTCTTT
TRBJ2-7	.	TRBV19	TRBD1	CASRTGGGSGEQYF	TGTGCCAGTAGGACAGGGGGGGGGAGCGGTGAGCAGTACTTC
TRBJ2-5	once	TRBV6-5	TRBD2	CASSFRTSGAETQYF	TGTGCCAGCAGTTTCCGGACTAGCGGGGCAGAGACCCAGTACTTC
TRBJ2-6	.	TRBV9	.	CASSGGAGQPPGGANVLTF	TGTGCCAGCAGCGGGGGGGCTGGACAGCCTCCGGGCGGGGCCAACGTCCTGACTTTC
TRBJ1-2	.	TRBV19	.	CASSIGLDMASIYTF	TGTGCCAGTAGTATAGGCTTGGACATGGCCTCTATCTACACCTTC
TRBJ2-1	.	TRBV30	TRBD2	CAWSPGLAGDHQFF	TGTGCCTGGAGTCCGGGACTAGCGGGAGATCACCAGTTCTTC
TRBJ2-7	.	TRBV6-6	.	CASSQGLSYEQYF	TGTGCCAGCAGCCAGGGTCTCTCCTACGAGCAGTACTTC
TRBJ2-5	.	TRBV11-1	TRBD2	CASSFLAGDGVTQYF	TGTGCCAGCAGCTTTTTAGCGGGAGATGGCGTGACCCAGTACTTC
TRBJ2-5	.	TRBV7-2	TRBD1	CASSLVSGGRETQYF	TGTGCCAGCAGCTTAGTATCAGGGGGCAGGGAGACCCAGTACTTC
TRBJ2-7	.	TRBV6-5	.	CASSYRQESSYEQYF	TGTGCCAGCAGTTACAGGCAGGAAAGCTCCTACGAGCAGTACTTC
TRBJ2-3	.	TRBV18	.	CASSPLEGARYTDTQYF	TGTGCCAGCTCACCGCTCGAAGGGGCCAGATACACAGATACGCAGTATTTT
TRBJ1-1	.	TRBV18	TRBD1	CASSPLGGPMNTEAFF	TGTGCCAGCTCACCACTAGGGGGCCCCATGAACACTGAAGCTTTCTTT
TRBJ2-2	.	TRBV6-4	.	CASSPGTPGSGELFF	TGTGCCAGCAGTCCCGGGACTCCAGGTTCCGGGGAGCTGTTTTTT
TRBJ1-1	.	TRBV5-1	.	CASSDGGSTEAFF	TGCGCCAGCAGCGACGGAGGGAGCACTGAAGCTTTCTTT
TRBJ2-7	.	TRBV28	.	CASTGRRMVTGYEQYF	TGTGCCAGCACGGGCCGGCGAATGGTTACGGGCTACGAGCAGTACTTC
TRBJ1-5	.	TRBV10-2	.	CASRKGPAWDQPQHF	TGCGCCAGCAGGAAAGGCCCTGCCTGGGATCAGCCCCAGCATTTT
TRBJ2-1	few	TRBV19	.	CASSPLGGIEQFF	TGTGCCAGTAGTCCTCTTGGAGGTATTGAGCAGTTCTTC
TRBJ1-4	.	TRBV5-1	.	CASSLSGSNEKLFF	TGCGCCAGCAGCTTGTCCGGGTCTAATGAAAAACTGTTTTTT
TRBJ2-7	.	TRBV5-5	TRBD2	CASSLAGTSGYEQYF	TGTGCCAGCAGCTTGGCCGGGACTAGCGGCTACGAGCAGTACTTC
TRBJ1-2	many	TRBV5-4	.	CASSPGEGPNYGYTF	TGTGCCAGCAGCCCCGGAGAGGGGCCCAACTATGGCTACACCTTC
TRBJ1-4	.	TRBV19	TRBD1	CASSRSPGTGYEKLFF	TGTGCCAGTAGTCGAAGCCCCGGGACAGGGTATGAAAAACTGTTTTTT
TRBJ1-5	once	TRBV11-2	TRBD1	CASSRTGGVGNQPQHF	TGTGCCAGCAGCAGGACAGGGGGAGTTGGCAATCAGCCCCAGCATTTT
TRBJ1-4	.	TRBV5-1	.	CASRKTASYEKLFF	TGCGCCAGCAGGAAGACAGCTTCTTATGAAAAACTGTTTTTT
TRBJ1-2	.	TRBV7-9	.	CASSEDANYGYTF	TGTGCCAGCTCAGAGGACGCAAACTATGGCTACACCTTC
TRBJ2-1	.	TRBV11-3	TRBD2	CASSLTSGNEQFF	TGTGCCAGCAGCCTGACTAGCGGCAATGAGCAGTTCTTC
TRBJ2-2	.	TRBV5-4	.	CASSLGGTNAGELFF	TGTGCCAGCAGCTTGGGAGGGACGAACGCCGGGGAGCTGTTTTTT
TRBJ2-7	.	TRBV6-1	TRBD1	CASQGDRFYEQYF	TGTGCCAGCCAGGGGGACAGGTTCTACGAGCAGTACTTC
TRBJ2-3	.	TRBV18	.	CASSLRPDTDTQYF	TGTGCCAGCTCACTACGACCGGACACAGATACGCAGTATTTT
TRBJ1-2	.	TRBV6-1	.	CASIQGSFNYGYTF	TGTGCCAGCATTCAGGGATCCTTTAACTATGGCTACACCTTC
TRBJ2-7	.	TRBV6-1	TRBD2	CASSFGLDGEQYF	TGTGCCAGCAGTTTTGGACTAGATGGCGAGCAGTACTTC
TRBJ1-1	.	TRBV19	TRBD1	CASSKTGTGTEAFF	TGTGCCAGTAGCAAGACAGGGACGGGCACTGAAGCTTTCTTT
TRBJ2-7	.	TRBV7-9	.	CASSLNGPGKQYF	TGTGCCAGCAGCTTGAACGGCCCGGGGAAGCAGTACTTC